Below are 10 T cell receptor beta chains sequenced from a single sample in a study of graft-versus-host responses after intestinal transplantation. The data were produced by immunoSEQ multiplex PCR, yet TCRdb's version contains in-frame clones alone and is incomplete. The sample carries about 19,000 clones, over 70% recorded once. The sequenced sample was PBMCs, obtained 14 days after transplant. These receptors all come from a human patient who received an intestinal transplant, so some T cells may come from the graft donor.

On this clone itself: It is unclear where the CDR3 begins or ends on the DNA, so no DNA is shown, and the CDR3 is as TCRdb lists it. The CDR3 sequence is CASSFAWGTQYF. This chain connects TRBV12-1 to TRBJ2-3. TRBV12-1 is noted as a pseudogene. Ends included, the CDR3 has 12 residues.

The V call is TRBV7-9, the J call TRBJ1-3; the D gene is possibly TRBD1 (6 bases). Germline CDR1 SEHNR, CDR2 FQNEAQ (reference sequence). This CDR3 contains 16 residues. V was shortened by 4 bases and J by 4 bases, with 17 bases between the two germline ends. CDR3 DNA: TGTGCCAGCAGCTCTCAGGGGAGCTTCTCCGGAAACACCATATATTTT. Translation: CASSSQGSFSGNTIYF.

The V and J genes are TRBV27 and TRBJ2-5; no reliable D call. The CDR3 has 12 amino acids. Germline assignment: CDR1 MNHEY and CDR2 SMNVEV (reference sequence). Between the trimmed V and J ends, which lost 8 bases and 1 base, there was a span of 8 bases. Here the CDR3 reads CASGRLQETQYF. CDR3 in DNA: TGTGCCAGCGGAAGGCTCCAAGAGACCCAGTACTTC.

V gene TRBV19 combines with J gene TRBJ2-7, with 11 bases fitting TRBD1. Germline V lookup: CDR1 LNHDA, CDR2 SQIVND (reference sequence). The CDR3 spans 14 residues. Losses at the gene ends were 3 bases for V and 3 bases for J; bases not matched to a gene: 1. CDR3 sequence: CASSMGTGGYEQYF. CDR3 sequence (DNA): TGTGCCAGTAGTATGGGGACAGGGGGCTACGAGCAGTACTTC. The full variable domain, its missing parts supplied by reference TRBV19 and TRBJ2-7, is DGGITQSPKYLFRKEGQNVTLSCEQNLNHDAMYWYRQDPGQGLRLIYYSQIVNDFQKGDIAEGYSVSREKKESFPLTVTSAQKNPTAFYLCASSMGTGGYEQYFGPGTRLTVT.

A note on this clone: Other DNA sequences in the same sample also yield this CDR3. V and J are TRBV9 and TRBJ2-3; D not certain. Trimming left V 0 bases short and J 1 base short, with 3 bases between. The CDR3 runs to 13 residues. Germline V gene lookup returns CDR1 SGDLS and CDR2 YYNGEE. This CDR3 is CASSVGRTDTQYF. DNA for the CDR3: TGTGCCAGCAGCGTAGGTCGCACAGATACGCAGTATTTT.

The rearrangement uses TRBV19 and TRBJ1-1, with 7 bases lining up with TRBD1. Trimming cost V 3 bases and J 3 bases; bases outside gene matches: 7. There are 15 residues in the CDR3. Per germline, CDR1 LNHDA and CDR2 SQIVND (reference sequence). The CDR3 here is CASSMTTGTDTEAFF. DNA for the CDR3: TGTGCCAGTAGTATGACGACAGGGACGGACACTGAAGCTTTCTTT.

The chain uses TRBV6-6 and TRBJ2-1; 12 bases align to TRBD2. The CDR3 has 15 amino acids. After removal of 2 bases from V and 12 bases from J, the junction contained 8 bases not matched to a gene. Germline lookup yields CDR1 MNHNY and CDR2 SVGAGI (reference sequence). CDR3 nucleotides: TGTGCCAGCAGTTACAATCCGGGACTAGCGGGCTGGCAGTTCTTC. This gives the protein CASSYNPGLAGWQFF.

The chain carries TRBV2 and TRBJ1-1; TRBD1 matches 7 bases. Germline V CDR1 and CDR2: SNHLY, FYNNEI. CDR3 size: 15 residues. J gave up 5 bases and V 6 bases, and 12 bases lay outside the gene matches. The CDR3 sequence is CASRAPKQGTTEAFF. The CDR3 DNA reads as TGTGCCAGCAGAGCGCCTAAACAGGGGACAACTGAAGCTTTCTTT. Full variable domain (outside the CDR3, taken from reference TRBV2 and TRBJ1-1): EPEVTQTPSHQVTQMGQEVILRCVPISNHLYFYWYRQILGQKVEFLVSFYNNEISEKSEIFDDQFSVERPDGSNFTLKIRSTKLEDSAMYFCASRAPKQGTTEAFFGQGTRLTVV.

V is TRBV5-1 and J is TRBJ2-3; possible D gene TRBD1, 6 bases. This CDR3 is 17 amino acids long. V lost 1 base and J lost 0, with 15 bases in between. CDR1 is SGHRS and CDR2 is YFSETQ in the germline V gene. This chain's CDR3 is CASSLITGPTSTDTQYF. DNA for the CDR3: TGCGCCAGCAGCTTGATTACAGGGCCAACTAGCACAGATACGCAGTATTTT.

This clone was detected once. The chain couples TRBV9 to TRBJ2-1, with a possible D match to TRBD2 (6 bases). The V and J ends lost 4 bases and 7 bases respectively, with 15 bases between them. Germline V gene data show CDR1 as SGDLS and CDR2 as YYNGEE. There are 14 residues in the CDR3. The CDR3 is CASSQSHGGNEQFF. CDR3 DNA sequence: TGTGCCAGCAGCCAATCCCACGGAGGGAATGAGCAGTTCTTC. The whole variable domain, remainder taken from reference TRBV9 and TRBJ2-1, is DSGVTQTPKHLITATGQRVTLRCSPRSGDLSVYWYQQSLDQGLQFLIQYYNGEERAKGNILERFSAQQFPDLHSELNLSSLELGDSALYFCASSQSHGGNEQFFGPGTRLTVL.